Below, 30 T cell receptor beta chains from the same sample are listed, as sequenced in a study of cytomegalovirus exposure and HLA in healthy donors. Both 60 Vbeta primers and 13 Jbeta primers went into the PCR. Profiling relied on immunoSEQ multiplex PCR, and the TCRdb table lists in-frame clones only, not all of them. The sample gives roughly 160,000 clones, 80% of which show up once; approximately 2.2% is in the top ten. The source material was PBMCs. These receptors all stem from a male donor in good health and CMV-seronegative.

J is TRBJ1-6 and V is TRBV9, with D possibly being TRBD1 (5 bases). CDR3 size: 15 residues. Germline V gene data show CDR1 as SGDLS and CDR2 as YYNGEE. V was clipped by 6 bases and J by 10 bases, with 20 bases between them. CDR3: CASTSGTVSGSPLHF. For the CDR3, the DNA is TGTGCCAGCACCTCTGGAACGGTCTCAGGGTCACCCCTCCACTTT.

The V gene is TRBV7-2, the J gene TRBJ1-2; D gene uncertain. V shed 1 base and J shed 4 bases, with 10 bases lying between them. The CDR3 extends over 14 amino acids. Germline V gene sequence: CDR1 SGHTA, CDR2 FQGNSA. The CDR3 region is CASSLESYGYGYTF. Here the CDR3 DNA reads TGTGCCAGCAGCTTAGAGTCCTACGGCTATGGCTACACCTTC.

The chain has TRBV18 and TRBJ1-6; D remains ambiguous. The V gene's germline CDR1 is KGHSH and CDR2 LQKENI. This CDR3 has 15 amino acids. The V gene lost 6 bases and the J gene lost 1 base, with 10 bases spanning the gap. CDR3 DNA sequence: TGTGCCAGCTCCTACGGGGATTCCTATAATTCACCCCTCCACTTT. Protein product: CASSYGDSYNSPLHF.

The CDR3 nucleotides are TGCGCCAGCAGCTTGCAGGGGGCGACTGGCAATGAGCAGTTCTTC. Amino acids: CASSLQGATGNEQFF. The J gene is TRBJ2-1, the V gene TRBV5-1; 8 nucleotides line up with TRBD1. Germline trimming cut 1 base from V and 6 bases from J; bases unmatched to any gene: 6. This CDR3 contains 15 residues. Germline CDR1 is SGHRS and CDR2 is YFSETQ. Full variable domain (missing parts from reference TRBV5-1 and TRBJ2-1): KAGVTQTPRYLIKTRGQQVTLSCSPISGHRSVSWYQQTPGQGLQFLFEYFSETQRNKGNFPGRFSGRQFSNSRSEMNVSTLELGDSALYLCASSLQGATGNEQFFGPGTRLTVL.

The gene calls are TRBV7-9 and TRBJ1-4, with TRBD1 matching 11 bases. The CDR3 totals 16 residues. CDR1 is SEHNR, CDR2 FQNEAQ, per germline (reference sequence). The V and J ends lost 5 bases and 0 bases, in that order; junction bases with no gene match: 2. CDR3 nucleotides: TGTGCCAGCAGCAAGGACAGGGGGCCAACTAATGAAAAACTGTTTTTT. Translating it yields CASSKDRGPTNEKLFF.

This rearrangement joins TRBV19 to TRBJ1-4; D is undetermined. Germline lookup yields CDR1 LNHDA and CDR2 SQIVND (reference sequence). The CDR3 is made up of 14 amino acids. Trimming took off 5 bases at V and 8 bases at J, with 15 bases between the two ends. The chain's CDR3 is CASSSVPGVEKLFF. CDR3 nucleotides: TGTGCCAGTAGTTCCGTCCCGGGAGTGGAAAAACTGTTTTTT.

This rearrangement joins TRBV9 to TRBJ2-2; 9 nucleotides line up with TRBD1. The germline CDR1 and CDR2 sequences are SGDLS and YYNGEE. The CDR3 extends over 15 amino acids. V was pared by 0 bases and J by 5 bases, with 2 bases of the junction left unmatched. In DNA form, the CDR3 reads TGTGCCAGCAGCGTAGTGACAGGGGGAACCGGGGAGCTGTTTTTT. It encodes CASSVVTGGTGELFF.

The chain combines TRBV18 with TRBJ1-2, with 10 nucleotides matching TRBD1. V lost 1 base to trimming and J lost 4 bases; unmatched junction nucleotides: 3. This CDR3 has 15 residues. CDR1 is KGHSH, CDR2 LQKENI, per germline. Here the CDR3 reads CASSPRGTGVYGYTF. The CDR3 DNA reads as TGTGCCAGCTCACCACGCGGGACAGGGGTCTATGGCTACACCTTC.

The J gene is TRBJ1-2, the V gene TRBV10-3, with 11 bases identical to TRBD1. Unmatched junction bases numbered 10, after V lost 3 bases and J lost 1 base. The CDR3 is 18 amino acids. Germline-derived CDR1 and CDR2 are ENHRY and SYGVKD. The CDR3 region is CAISDASDRGRGNYGYTF. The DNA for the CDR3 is TGTGCCATCAGTGACGCCTCGGACAGGGGGCGAGGTAACTATGGCTACACCTTC.

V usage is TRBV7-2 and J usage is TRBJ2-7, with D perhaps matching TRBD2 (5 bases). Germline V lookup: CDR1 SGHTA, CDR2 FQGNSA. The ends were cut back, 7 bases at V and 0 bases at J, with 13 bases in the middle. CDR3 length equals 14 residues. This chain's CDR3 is CASTSAVISYEQYF. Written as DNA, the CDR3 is TGTGCCAGCACATCAGCGGTCATCTCCTACGAGCAGTACTTC. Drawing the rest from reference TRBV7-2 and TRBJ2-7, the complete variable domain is GAGVSQSPSNKVTEKGKDVELRCDPISGHTALYWYRQSLGQGLEFLIYFQGNSAPDKSGLPSDRFSAERTGGSVSTLTIQRTQQEDSAVYLCASTSAVISYEQYFGPGTRLTVT.

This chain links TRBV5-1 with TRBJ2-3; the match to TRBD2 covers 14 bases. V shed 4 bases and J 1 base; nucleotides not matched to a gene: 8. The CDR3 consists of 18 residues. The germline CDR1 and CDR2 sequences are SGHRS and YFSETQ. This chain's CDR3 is CASSGGLAGGLGTDTQYF. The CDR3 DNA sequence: TGCGCCAGCAGCGGCGGACTAGCGGGGGGCCTCGGCACAGATACGCAGTATTTT.

CDR3 sequence reads: CASSLGQVENIQYF. The DNA for the CDR3 is TGTGCCAGCAGCCTCGGACAGGTGGAAAACATTCAGTACTTC. V usage is TRBV7-9 and J usage is TRBJ2-4, with 7 positions matching TRBD1. The ends lost 5 bases at V and 5 bases at J; junction bases unmatched: 6. There are 14 residues in the CDR3. Germline values: CDR1 SEHNR, CDR2 FQNEAQ (reference sequence).

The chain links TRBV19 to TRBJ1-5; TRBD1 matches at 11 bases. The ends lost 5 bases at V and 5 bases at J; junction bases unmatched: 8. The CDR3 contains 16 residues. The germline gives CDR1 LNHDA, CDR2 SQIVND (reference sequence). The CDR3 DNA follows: TGTGCCAGTAGTGGGACGGGACAGGGGGTTTATCAGCCCCAGCATTTT. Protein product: CASSGTGQGVYQPQHF.

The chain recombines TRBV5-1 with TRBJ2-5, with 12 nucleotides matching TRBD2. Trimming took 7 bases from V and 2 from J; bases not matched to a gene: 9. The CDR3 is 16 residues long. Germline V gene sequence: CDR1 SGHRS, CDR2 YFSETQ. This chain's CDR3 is CASHSGTSGLQETQYF. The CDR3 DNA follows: TGCGCCAGCCACTCCGGGACTAGCGGGCTACAAGAGACCCAGTACTTC.

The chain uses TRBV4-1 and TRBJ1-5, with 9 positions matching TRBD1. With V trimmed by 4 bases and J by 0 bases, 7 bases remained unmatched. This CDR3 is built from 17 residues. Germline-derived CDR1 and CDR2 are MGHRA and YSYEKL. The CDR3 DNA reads TGCGCCAGCAGCCCAAACAGACAGGGGGTTAGCAATCAGCCCCAGCATTTT. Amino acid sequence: CASSPNRQGVSNQPQHF.

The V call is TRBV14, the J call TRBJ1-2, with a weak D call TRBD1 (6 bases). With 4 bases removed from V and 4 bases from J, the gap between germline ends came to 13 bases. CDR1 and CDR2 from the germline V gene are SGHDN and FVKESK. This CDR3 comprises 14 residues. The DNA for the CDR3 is TGTGCCAGCAGCCCATATCGGGACACCTATGGCTACACCTTC. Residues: CASSPYRDTYGYTF.

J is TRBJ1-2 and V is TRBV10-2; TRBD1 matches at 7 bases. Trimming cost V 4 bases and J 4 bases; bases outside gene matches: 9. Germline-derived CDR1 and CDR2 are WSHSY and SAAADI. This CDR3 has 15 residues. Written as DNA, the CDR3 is TGCGCCAGCAGTGGGGATGTGGGACAGACCTATGGCTACACCTTC. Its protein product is CASSGDVGQTYGYTF.

DNA for the CDR3: TGTGCCAGTCTGCGGACTTCAGGCACCGGGGAGCTGTTTTTT. Amino acids: CASLRTSGTGELFF. J is TRBJ2-2 and V is TRBV6-5, with a tentative D call TRBD2 (5 bases). V was clipped by 9 bases and J by 4 bases, with 15 bases between them. The CDR3 loop spans 14 amino acids. Germline-derived CDR1 and CDR2 are MNHEY and SVGAGI.

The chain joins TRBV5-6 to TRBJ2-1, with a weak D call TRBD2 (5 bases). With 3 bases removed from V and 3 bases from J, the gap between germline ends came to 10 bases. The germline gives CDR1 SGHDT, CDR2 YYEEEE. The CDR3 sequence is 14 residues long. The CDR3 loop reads CASSWTGDYNEQFF. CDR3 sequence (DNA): TGTGCCAGCAGCTGGACCGGGGACTACAATGAGCAGTTCTTC.

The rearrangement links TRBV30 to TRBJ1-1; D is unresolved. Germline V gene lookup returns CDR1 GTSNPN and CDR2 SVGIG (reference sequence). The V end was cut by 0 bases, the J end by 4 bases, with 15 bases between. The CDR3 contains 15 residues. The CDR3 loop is CAWSVRELRITEAFF. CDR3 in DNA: TGTGCCTGGAGTGTCCGGGAGTTAAGAATCACTGAAGCTTTCTTT.

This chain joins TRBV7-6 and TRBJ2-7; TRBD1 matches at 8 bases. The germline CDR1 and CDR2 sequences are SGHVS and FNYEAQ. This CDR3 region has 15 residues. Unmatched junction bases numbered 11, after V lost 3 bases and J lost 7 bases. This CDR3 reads CASSFGAQGAEEQYF. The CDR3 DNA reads TGTGCCAGCAGCTTCGGCGCGCAGGGGGCAGAGGAGCAGTACTTC. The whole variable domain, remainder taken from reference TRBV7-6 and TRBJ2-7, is GAGVSQSPRYKVTKRGQDVALRCDPISGHVSLYWYRQALGQGPEFLTYFNYEAQQDKSGLPNDRFSAERPEGSISTLTIQRTEQRDSAMYRCASSFGAQGAEEQYFGPGTRLTVT.

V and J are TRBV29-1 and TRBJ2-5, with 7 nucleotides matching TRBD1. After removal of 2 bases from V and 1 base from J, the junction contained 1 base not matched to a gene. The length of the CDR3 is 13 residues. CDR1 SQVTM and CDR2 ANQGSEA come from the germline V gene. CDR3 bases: TGCAGCGTTGAACGGGACAGCCAAGAGACCCAGTACTTC. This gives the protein CSVERDSQETQYF.

CDR3 amino acids: CASSFSRGQFF. CDR3 in DNA: TGTGCCAGCAGTTTTTCTCGGGGGCAGTTCTTC. The genes are TRBV28 and TRBJ2-1, with a tentative D call TRBD2 (5 bases). V was shortened by 3 bases and J by 12 bases, with 9 bases between the two germline ends. The germline CDR1 and CDR2 sequences are MDHEN and SYDVKM. This CDR3 has 11 amino acids.

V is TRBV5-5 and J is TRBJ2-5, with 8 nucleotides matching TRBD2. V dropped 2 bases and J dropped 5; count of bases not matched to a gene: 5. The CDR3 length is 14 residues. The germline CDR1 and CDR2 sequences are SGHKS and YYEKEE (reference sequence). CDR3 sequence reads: CASSLGLAGETQYF. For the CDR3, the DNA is TGTGCCAGCAGCTTAGGACTAGCTGGTGAGACCCAGTACTTC. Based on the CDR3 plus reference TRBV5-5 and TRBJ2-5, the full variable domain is DAGVTQSPTHLIKTRGQQVTLRCSPISGHKSVSWYQQVLGQGPQFIFQYYEKEERGRGNFPDRFSARQFPNYSSELNVNALLLGDSALYLCASSLGLAGETQYFGPGTRLLVL.

The CDR3 DNA is TGTGCCAGCAGTTCCCTGACAGGGGGCATTGAAGCTTTCTTT. Encoded protein: CASSSLTGGIEAFF. The chain carries TRBV27 and TRBJ1-1; 10 nucleotides agree with TRBD1. CDR3 length: 14 residues. Germline assignment: CDR1 MNHEY and CDR2 SMNVEV (reference sequence). With 4 bases clipped from V and 7 bases from J, the junction kept 6 bases outside the gene matches.

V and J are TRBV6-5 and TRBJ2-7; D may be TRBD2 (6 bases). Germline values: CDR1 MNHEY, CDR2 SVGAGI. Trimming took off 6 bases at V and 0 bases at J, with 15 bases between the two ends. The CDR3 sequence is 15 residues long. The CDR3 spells CASRAGQRNSYEQYF. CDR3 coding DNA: TGTGCCAGCAGAGCGGGCCAAAGAAACTCCTACGAGCAGTACTTC.

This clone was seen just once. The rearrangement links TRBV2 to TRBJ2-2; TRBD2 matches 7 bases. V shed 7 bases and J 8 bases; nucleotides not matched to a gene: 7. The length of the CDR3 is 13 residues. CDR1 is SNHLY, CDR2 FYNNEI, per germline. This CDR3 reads CASTPGRGGELFF. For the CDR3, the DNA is TGTGCCAGCACCCCGGGGCGGGGGGGGGAGCTGTTTTTT.

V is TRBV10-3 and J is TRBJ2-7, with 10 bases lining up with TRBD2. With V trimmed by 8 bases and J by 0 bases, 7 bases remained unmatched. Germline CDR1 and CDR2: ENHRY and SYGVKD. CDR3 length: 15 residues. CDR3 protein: CAIGEAGGSSYEQYF. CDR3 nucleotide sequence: TGTGCCATCGGGGAAGCGGGGGGGAGCTCCTACGAGCAGTACTTC.

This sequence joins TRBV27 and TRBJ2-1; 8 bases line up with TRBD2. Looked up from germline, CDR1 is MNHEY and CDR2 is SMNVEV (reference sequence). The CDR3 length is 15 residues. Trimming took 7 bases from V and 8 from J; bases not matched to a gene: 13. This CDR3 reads CASTPGRGGLHEQFF. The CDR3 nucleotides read TGTGCCAGCACCCCAGGTCGGGGGGGGCTTCATGAGCAGTTCTTC.

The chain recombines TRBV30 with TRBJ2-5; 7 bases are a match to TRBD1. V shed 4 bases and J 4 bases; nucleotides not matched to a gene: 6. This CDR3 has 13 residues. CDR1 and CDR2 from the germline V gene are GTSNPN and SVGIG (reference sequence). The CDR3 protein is CAWMLAGGETQYF. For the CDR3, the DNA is TGTGCCTGGATGTTGGCAGGGGGAGAGACCCAGTACTTC.